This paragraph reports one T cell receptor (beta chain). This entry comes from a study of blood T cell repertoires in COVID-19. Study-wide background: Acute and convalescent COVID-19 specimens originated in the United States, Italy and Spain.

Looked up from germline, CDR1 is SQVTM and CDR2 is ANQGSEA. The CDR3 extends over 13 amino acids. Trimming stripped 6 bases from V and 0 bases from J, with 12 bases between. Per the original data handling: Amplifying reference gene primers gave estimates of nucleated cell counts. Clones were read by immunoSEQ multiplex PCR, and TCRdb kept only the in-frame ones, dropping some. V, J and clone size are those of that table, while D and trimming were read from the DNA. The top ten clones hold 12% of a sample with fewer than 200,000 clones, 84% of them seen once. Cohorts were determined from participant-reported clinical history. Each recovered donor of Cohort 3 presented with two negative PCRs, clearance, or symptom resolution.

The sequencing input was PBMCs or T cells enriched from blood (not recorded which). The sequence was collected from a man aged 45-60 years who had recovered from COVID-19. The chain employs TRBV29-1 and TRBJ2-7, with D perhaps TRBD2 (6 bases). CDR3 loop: CSVLTGSSYEQYF. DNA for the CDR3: TGCAGCGTCCTCACCGGGAGCTCCTACGAGCAGTACTTC.